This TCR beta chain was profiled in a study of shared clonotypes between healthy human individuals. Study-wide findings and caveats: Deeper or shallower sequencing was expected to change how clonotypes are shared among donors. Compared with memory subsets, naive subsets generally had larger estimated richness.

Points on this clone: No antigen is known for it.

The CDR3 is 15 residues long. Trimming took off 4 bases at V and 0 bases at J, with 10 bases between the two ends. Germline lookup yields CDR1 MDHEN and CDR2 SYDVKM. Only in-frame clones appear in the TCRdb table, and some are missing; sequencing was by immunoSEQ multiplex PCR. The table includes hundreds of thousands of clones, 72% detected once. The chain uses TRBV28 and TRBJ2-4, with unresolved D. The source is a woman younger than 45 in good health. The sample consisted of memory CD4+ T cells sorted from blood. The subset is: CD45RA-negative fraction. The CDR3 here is CASSYSLIAKNIQYF. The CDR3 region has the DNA TGTGCCAGCAGTTACTCCTTGATAGCCAAAAACATTCAGTACTTC.